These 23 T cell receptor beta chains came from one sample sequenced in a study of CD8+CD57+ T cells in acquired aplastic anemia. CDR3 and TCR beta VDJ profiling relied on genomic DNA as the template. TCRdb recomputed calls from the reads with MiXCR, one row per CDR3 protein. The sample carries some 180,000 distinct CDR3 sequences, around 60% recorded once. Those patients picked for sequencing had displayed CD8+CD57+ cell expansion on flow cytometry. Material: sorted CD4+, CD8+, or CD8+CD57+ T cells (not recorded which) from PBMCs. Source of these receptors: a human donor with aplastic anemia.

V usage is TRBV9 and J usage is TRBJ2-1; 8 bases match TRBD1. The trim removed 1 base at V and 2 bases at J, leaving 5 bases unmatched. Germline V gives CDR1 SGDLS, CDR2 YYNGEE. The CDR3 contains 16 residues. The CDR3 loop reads CASSVMVTGAYNEQFF. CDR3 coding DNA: TGTGCCAGCAGCGTAATGGTGACAGGGGCCTACAATGAGCAGTTCTTC.

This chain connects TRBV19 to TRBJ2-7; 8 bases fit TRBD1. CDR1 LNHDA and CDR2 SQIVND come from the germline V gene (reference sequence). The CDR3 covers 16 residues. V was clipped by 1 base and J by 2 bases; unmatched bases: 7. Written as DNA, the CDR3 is TGTGCCAGTAGTATAGCCGCGCAGGGGGCAGCCTACGAGCAGTACTTC. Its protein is CASSIAAQGAAYEQYF.

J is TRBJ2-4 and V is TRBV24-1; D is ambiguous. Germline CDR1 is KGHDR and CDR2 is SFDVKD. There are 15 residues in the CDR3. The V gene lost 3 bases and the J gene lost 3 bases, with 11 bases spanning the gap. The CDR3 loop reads CATSDPWKGKNIQYF. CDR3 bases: TGTGCCACCAGTGATCCTTGGAAGGGCAAAAACATTCAGTACTTC.

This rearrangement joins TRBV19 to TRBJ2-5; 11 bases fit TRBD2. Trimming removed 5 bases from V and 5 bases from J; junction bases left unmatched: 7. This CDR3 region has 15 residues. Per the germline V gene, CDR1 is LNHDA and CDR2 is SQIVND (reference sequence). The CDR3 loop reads CASSGTSGSYETQYF. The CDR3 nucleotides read TGTGCCAGTAGTGGCACTAGCGGGAGCTATGAGACCCAGTACTTC.

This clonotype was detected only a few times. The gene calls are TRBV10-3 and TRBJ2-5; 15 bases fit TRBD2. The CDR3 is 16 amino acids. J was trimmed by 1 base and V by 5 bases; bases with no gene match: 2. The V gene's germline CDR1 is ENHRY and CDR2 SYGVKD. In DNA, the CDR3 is TGTGCCATCAGTAAGGGACTAGCGGGGGGCCAAGAGACCCAGTACTTC. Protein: CAISKGLAGGQETQYF.

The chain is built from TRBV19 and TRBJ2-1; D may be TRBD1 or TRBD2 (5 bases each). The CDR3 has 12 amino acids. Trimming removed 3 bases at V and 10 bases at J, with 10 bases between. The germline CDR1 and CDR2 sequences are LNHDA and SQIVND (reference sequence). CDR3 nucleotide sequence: TGTGCCAGTAGTATGGGACGAGGAGAGCAGTTCTTC. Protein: CASSMGRGEQFF. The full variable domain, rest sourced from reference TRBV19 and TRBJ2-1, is DGGITQSPKYLFRKEGQNVTLSCEQNLNHDAMYWYRQDPGQGLRLIYYSQIVNDFQKGDIAEGYSVSREKKESFPLTVTSAQKNPTAFYLCASSMGRGEQFFGPGTRLTVL.

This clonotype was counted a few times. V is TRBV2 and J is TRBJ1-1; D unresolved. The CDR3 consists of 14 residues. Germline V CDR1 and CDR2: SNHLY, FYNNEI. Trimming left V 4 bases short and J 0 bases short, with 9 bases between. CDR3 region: CASSVIQMNTEAFF. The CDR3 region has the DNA TGTGCCAGCAGTGTAATACAGATGAACACTGAAGCTTTCTTT.

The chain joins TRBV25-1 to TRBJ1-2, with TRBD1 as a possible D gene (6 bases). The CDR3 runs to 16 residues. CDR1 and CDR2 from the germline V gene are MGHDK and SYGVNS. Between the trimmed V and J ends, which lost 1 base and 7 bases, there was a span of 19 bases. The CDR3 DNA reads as TGTGCCAGCAGTGAATCGCGAGCAGGGGATATTCGTGGCTACACCTTC. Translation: CASSESRAGDIRGYTF.

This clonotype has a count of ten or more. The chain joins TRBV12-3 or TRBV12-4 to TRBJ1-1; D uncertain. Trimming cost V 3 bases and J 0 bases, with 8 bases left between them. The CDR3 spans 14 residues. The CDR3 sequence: CASSFSTVNTEAFF. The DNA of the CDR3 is TGTGCCAGCAGTTTTTCGACGGTGAACACTGAAGCTTTCTTT.

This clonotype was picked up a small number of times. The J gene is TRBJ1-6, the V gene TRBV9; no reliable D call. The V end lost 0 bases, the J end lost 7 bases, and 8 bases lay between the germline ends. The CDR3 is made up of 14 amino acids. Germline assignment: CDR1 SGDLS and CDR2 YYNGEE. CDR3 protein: CASSVEGGNSPLHF. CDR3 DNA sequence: TGTGCCAGCAGCGTAGAGGGCGGGAATTCACCCCTCCACTTT.

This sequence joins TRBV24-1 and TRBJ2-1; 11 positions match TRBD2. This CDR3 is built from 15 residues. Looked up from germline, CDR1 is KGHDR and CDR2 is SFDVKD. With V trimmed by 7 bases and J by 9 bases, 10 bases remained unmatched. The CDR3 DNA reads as TGTGCCACCAGGCTCGTAGCGGGAGGGTGGAGTGAGCAGTTCTTC. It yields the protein CATRLVAGGWSEQFF.

The CDR3 DNA is TGCGCCAGCAGCTTGGTGACAGGGGAATATGGCTACACCTTC. Amino acids: CASSLVTGEYGYTF. This rearrangement joins TRBV5-1 to TRBJ1-2; 8 bases are shared with TRBD1. This CDR3 has 14 amino acids. The V segment lost 0 bases and the J segment 5 bases; nucleotides outside the gene matches: 3. Germline loops: CDR1 SGHRS, CDR2 YFSETQ.

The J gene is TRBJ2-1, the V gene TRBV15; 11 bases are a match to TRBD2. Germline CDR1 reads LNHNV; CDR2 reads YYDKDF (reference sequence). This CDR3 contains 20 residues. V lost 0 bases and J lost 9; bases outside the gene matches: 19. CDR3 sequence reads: CATSREATLGLAGPSGEQFF. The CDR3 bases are TGTGCCACCAGCAGAGAAGCCACCTTAGGACTAGCGGGCCCATCGGGTGAGCAGTTCTTC. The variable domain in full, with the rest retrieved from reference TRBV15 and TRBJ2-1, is DAMVIQNPRYQVTQFGKPVTLSCSQTLNHNVMYWYQQKSSQAPKLLFHYYDKDFNNEADTPDNFQSRRPNTSFCFLDIRSPGLGDTAMYLCATSREATLGLAGPSGEQFFGPGTRLTVL.

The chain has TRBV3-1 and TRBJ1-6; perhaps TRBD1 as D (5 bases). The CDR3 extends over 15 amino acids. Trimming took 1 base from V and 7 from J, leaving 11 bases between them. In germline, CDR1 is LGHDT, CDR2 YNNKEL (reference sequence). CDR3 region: CASSQGDGPNSPLHF. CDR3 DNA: TGTGCCAGCAGCCAAGGGGACGGCCCAAATTCACCCCTCCACTTT.

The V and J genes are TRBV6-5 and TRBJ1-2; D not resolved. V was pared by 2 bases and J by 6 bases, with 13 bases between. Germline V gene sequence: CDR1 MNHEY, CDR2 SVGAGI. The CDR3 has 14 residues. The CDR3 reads CASSYVGSGDGYTF. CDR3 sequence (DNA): TGTGCCAGCAGTTACGTAGGGAGTGGCGATGGCTACACCTTC.

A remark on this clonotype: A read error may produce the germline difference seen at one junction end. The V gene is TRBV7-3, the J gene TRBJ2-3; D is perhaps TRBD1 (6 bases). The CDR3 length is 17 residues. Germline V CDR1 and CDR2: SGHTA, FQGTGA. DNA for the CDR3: TGTGCCGGCAGCTTAGGCCCGGTTCGGACAGCCCCAGATACGCAGTATTTT. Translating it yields CAGSLGPVRTAPDTQYF.

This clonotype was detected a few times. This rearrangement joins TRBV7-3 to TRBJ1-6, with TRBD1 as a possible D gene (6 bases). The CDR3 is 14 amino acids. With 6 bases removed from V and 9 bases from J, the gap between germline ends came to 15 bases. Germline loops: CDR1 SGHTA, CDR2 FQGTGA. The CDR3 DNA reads TGTGCCAGCAGGGAGGGGGACGGTGGTTCACCCCTCCACTTT. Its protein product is CASREGDGGSPLHF.

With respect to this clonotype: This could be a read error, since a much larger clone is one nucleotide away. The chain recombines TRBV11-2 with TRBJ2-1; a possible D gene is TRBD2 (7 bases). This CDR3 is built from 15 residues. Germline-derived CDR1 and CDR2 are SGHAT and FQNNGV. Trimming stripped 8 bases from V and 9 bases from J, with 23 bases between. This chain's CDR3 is CASGPGWGGAGEQFF. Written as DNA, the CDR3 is TGTGCCAGCGGCCCCGGTTGGGGGGGGGCGGGTGAGCAGTTCTTC.

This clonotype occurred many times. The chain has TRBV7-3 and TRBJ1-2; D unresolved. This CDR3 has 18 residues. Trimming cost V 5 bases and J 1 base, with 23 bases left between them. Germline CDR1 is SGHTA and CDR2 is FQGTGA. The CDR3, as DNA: TGTGCCAGCAGCCGGGTGGGCCTTACCGAGACCATTAACTATGGCTACACCTTC. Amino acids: CASSRVGLTETINYGYTF. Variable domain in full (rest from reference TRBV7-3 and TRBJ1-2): GAGVSQTPSNKVTEKGKYVELRCDPISGHTALYWYRQSLGQGPEFLIYFQGTGAADDSGLPNDRFFAVRPEGSVSTLKIQRTERGDSAVYLCASSRVGLTETINYGYTFGSGTRLTVV.

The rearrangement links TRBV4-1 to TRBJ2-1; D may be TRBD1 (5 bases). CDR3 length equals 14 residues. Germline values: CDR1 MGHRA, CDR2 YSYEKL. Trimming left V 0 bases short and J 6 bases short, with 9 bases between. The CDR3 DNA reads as TGCGCCAGCAGCCAAGACTCCAGGGCCAATGAGCAGTTCTTC. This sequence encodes CASSQDSRANEQFF.

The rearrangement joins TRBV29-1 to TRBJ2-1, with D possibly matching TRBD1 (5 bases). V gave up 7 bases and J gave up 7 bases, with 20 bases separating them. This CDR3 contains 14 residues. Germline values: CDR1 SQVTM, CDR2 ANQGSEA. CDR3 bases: TGCAGCGCAGTGGCTCTCGACAGTGGAAATGAGCAGTTCTTC. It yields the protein CSAVALDSGNEQFF.

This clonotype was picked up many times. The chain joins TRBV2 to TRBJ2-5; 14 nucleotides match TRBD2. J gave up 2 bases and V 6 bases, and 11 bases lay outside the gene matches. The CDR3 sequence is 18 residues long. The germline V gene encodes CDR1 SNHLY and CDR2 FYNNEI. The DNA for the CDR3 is TGTGCCAGCAGCGAAAGGACTAGCGGGGGGCTAAATCAAGAGACCCAGTACTTC. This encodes CASSERTSGGLNQETQYF.

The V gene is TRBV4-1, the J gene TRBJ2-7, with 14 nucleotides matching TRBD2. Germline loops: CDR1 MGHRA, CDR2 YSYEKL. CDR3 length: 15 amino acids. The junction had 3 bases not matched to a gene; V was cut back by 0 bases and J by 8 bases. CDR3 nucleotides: TGCGCCAGCAGCCAAGAGGGGACTAGCGGGAGTAAGCAGTACTTC. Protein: CASSQEGTSGSKQYF.